This T cell receptor (beta chain) emerged from a study of cytomegalovirus exposure and HLA in healthy donors. Background on the study: Genetic ancestry analysis placed 75% to 85% of the 300 to 500 donors that were genotyped in the Caucasian-associated cluster.

Of note for this clone: The antigen is not known.

V shed 0 bases and J shed 0 bases, with 10 bases lying between them. The CDR3 contains 17 residues. Germline V gene data show CDR1 as SGHRS and CDR2 as YFSETQ. In the PCR, 60 Vbeta and 13 Jbeta primers were used. The protocol was immunoSEQ multiplex PCR, while the TCRdb copy is restricted to in-frame clones and leaves out a portion. Among 90,000 to 130,000 clones listed, approximately 60% were seen once. Whole-study findings and limits: Per published reports, the classifier diagnosed cytomegalovirus status with high specificity and sensitivity. Presence/absence analyses treated sequencing depth as roughly uniform across donors.

The rearrangement links TRBV5-1 to TRBJ2-6; D gene uncertain. The clonotype originates from a woman in her thirties in good health and CMV-seronegative. Sequences were obtained from PBMCs. The CDR3 DNA follows: TGCGCCAGCAGCTTGGCAGACACGTCCTCTGGGGCCAACGTCCTGACTTTC. It codes for CASSLADTSSGANVLTF.